The rows below give T cell receptor beta chains drawn from one sample of a study of blood T cell repertoires in COVID-19. Sequenced by immunoSEQ multiplex PCR; TCRdb stores in-frame clones only, minus some. Here the sample spans 150,000 or so clones, roughly nine tenths being singletons. What was sequenced was peripheral blood. These receptors all come from a woman between 40 and 55 years old with acute or convalescent COVID-19. The CDR3 runs from the conserved cysteine through the conserved F or W.

j_call v_call cdr3_length cdr3_aa
TRBJ2-1 TRBV24-1 16 CATSDSGGNNYNEQFF
TRBJ1-1 TRBV18 12 CASSSMTGVAFF
TRBJ1-3 TRBV7-2 14 CASRRTGVGNTIYF
TRBJ2-6 TRBV21-1 20 CASSKVGGRGQIAGANVLTF
TRBJ2-6 TRBV6-5 14 CASRATSGANVLTF
TRBJ2-5 TRBV3-1/TRBV3-2 16 CASSQFRGGYQETQYF
TRBJ2-1 TRBV28 17 CASALVAGGTKYNEQFF
TRBJ2-7 TRBV6-5 14 CASSLTSLNYEQYF
TRBJ2-1 TRBV6-5 14 CASRGTLGYNEQFF
TRBJ2-5 TRBV27 15 CASSLTGDIQETQYF
TRBJ1-5 TRBV11-2 15 CASSLNPGQNQPQHF
TRBJ2-7 TRBV28 13 CASRRTASYEQYF
TRBJ2-3 TRBV15 14 CATSRTGLTDTQYF
TRBJ1-1 TRBV12-3/TRBV12-4 12 CASSLRGTEAFF
TRBJ1-5 TRBV28 15 CASSFGGVSNQPQHF
TRBJ2-5 TRBV15 16 CATSRGLAGIQETQYF
TRBJ2-2 TRBV5-1 16 CASSWTSGTNTGELFF
TRBJ2-7 TRBV11-3 13 CASSAGTRGEQYF
TRBJ1-1 TRBV27 13 CASSPDRDTEAFF
TRBJ2-3 TRBV7-8 17 CASRSSTGGYSTDTQYF
TRBJ1-2 TRBV30 13 CAWTRQGVEGYTF
TRBJ2-3 TRBV2 15 CASSAGRWSPDTQYF
TRBJ2-2 TRBV27 16 CASSPSGQGLVGELFF
TRBJ1-3 TRBV4-2 14 CASSQGGAGNTIYF
TRBJ1-1 TRBV4-1 13 CASSQGSRTEAFF
TRBJ1-1 TRBV4-1 13 CASSAPTDVEAFF
TRBJ2-7 TRBV2 12 CASDTLSYEQYF
TRBJ2-2 TRBV5-1 15 CASSINPRGTGELFF
TRBJ1-4 TRBV5-6 14 CASSLVRRDEKLFF
TRBJ2-7 TRBV9 14 CASSVDIGDYEQYF
TRBJ2-5 TRBV24-1 14 CATSVSGMGETQYF
TRBJ1-6 TRBV19 16 CASSRTGTGGLSPLHF
TRBJ1-2 TRBV5-1 16 CASSAGPRELDYGYTF
TRBJ2-7 TRBV11-2 17 CASSRLLSGTKSYEQYF
TRBJ2-7 TRBV7-2 15 CASSVRGGRVGEQYF
TRBJ1-5 TRBV7-8 14 CASSFDRNSQPQHF
TRBJ2-2 TRBV10-1 15 CASSESGSDTGELFF
TRBJ2-1 TRBV5-1 18 CASSEGTSAQSSYNEQFF
TRBJ2-3 TRBV6-5 14 CASSYSTSGDTQYF
TRBJ2-7 TRBV11-2 13 CASSLEGLYEQYF
TRBJ1-2 TRBV29-1 13 CSVYRQDNYGYTF
TRBJ2-7 TRBV27 12 CASSLLGREQYF
TRBJ1-6 TRBV5-1 14 CASSTGDSNSPLHF
TRBJ2-3 TRBV7-8 12 CASSPTGNTQYF
TRBJ2-2 TRBV29-1 16 CSVEDPTSGHTGELFF